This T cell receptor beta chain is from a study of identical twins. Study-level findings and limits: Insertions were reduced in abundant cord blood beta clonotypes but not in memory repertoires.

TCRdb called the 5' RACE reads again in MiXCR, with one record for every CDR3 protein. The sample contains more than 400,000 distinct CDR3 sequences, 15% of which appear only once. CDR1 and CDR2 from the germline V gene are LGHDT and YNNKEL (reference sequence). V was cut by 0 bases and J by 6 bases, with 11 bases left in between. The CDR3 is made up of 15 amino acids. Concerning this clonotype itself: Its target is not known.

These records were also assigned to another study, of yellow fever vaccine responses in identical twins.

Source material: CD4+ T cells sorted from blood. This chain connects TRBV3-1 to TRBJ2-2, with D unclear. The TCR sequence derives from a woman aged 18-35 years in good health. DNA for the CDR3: TGTGCCAGCAGCCAAGAAGGGCTAGTTTCCGGGGAGCTGTTTTTT. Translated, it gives CASSQEGLVSGELFF.